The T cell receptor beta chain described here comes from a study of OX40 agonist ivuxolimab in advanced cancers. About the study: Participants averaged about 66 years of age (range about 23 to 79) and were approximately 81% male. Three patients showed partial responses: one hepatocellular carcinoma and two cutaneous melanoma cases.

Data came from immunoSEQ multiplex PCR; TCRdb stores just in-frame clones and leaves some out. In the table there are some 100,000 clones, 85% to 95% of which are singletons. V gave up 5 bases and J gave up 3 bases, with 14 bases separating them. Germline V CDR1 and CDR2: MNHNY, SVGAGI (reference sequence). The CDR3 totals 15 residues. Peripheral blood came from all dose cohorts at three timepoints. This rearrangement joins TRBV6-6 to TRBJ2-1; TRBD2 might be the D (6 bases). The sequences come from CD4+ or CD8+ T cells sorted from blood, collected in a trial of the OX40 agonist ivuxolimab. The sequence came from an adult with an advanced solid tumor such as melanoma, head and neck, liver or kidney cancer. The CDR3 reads CASSISGGNYNEQFF. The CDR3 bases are TGTGCCAGCAGTATATCCGGGGGTAACTACAATGAGCAGTTCTTC.